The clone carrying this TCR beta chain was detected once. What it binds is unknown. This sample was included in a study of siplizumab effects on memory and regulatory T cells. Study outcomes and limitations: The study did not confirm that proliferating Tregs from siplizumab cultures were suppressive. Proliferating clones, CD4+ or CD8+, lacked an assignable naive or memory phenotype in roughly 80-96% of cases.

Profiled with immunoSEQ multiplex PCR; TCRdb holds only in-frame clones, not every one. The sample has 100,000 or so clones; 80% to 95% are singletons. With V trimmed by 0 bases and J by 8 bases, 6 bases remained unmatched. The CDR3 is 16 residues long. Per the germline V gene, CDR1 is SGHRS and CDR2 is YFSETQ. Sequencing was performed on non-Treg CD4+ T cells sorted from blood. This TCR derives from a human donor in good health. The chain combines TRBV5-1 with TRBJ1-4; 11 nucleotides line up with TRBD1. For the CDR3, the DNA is TGCGCCAGCAGCTTGGTACCGGGACAGGGGGGAGAAAAACTGTTTTTT. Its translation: CASSLVPGQGGEKLFF.